This TCR beta chain was profiled in a study of blood T cell repertoires in COVID-19. On the study more broadly: The cDNA or gDNA used as material had been derived from T cells, B-cell-depleted T cells, or PBMCs.

Data came from immunoSEQ multiplex PCR; TCRdb stores just in-frame clones and leaves some out. The sample lists 130,000 to 150,000 clones; about nine tenths were seen once. The specimen was PBMCs or T cells enriched from blood (not recorded which). The TCR originated in a man aged 55 to 69 who had recovered from COVID-19.

CDR3 residues: CASRRQGIDGTGELFF. DNA of the CDR3: TGTGCCAGCAGAAGACAGGGAATTGACGGGACCGGGGAGCTGTTTTTT. V and J are TRBV3-1 (or the pseudogene TRBV3-2) and TRBJ2-2, with 7 bases matching TRBD1. V shed 6 bases and J 5 bases; nucleotides not matched to a gene: 12. The germline V gene encodes CDR1 LGHDT and CDR2 YNNKEL (reference sequence). The CDR3 loop spans 16 amino acids.